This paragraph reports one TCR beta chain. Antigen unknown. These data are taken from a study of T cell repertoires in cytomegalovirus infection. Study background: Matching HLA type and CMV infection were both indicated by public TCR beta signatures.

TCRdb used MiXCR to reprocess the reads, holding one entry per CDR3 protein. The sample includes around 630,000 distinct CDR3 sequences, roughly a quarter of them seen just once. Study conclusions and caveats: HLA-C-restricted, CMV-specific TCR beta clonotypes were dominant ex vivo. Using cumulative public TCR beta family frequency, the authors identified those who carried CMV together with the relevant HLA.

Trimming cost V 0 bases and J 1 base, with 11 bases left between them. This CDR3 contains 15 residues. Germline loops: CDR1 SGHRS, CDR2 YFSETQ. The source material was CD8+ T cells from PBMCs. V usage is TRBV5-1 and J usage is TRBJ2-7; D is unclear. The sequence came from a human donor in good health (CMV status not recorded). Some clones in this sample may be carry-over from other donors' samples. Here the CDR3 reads CASSLGYQPSYEQYV. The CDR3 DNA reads TGCGCCAGCAGCTTGGGATACCAGCCGTCCTACGAGCAGTACGTC.